The 30 T cell receptor beta chains below come from one sample, sequenced in a study of monozygotic twins with inflammatory bowel disease. TCRdb reworked the 5' RACE reads into one entry per CDR3 protein, no DNA. The sample includes 300,000 to 350,000 distinct CDR3 sequences. Sequencing input: blood. Receptors were obtained from a human donor with ulcerative colitis or Crohn's disease, or a healthy co-twin of an affected twin (not recorded which).

Here the CDR3 reads CASSPAGANTGELFF. The V gene is TRBV6-1, the J gene TRBJ2-2; TCRdb names TRBD2, which stays unverified in the absence of DNA. CDR3 length equals 15 residues. Germline V lookup: CDR1 MNHNS, CDR2 SASEGT.

The V gene is TRBV5-1, the J gene TRBJ2-5; TCRdb names TRBD1, which stays unverified in the absence of DNA. This CDR3 is built from 13 residues. CDR1 is SGHRS and CDR2 is YFSETQ in the germline V gene. The CDR3 protein is CASQGGTQETQYF.

This chain joins TRBV9 and TRBJ1-5; the D call of TRBD1 rests on TCRdb alone, since no DNA is present to check it. Per the germline V gene, CDR1 is SGDLS and CDR2 is YYNGEE. The CDR3 runs to 13 residues. Here the CDR3 reads CASSVGRDQPQHF.

The chain joins TRBV18 to TRBJ2-5. The CDR3 has 13 amino acids. The germline V gene has CDR1 KGHSH and CDR2 LQKENI. The CDR3 here is CASSPTGGETQYF. The full variable domain, in which reference TRBV18 and TRBJ2-5 provide the parts outside the CDR3, is NAGVMQNPRHLVRRRGQEARLRCSPMKGHSHVYWYRQLPEEGLKFMVYLQKENIIDESGMPKERFSAEFPKEGPSILRIQQVVRGDSAAYFCASSPTGGETQYFGPGTRLLVL.

The chain recombines TRBV7-2 with TRBJ2-5; TCRdb's assignment of TRBD1 cannot be checked, as there is no DNA. The CDR3 loop spans 14 amino acids. Looked up from germline, CDR1 is SGHTA and CDR2 is FQGNSA. The CDR3 protein is CASSLGQIKETQYF.

This chain connects TRBV3-1 to TRBJ1-2. In germline, CDR1 is LGHDT, CDR2 YNNKEL (reference sequence). The CDR3 sequence is 12 residues long. CDR3 sequence reads: CASSQGLYGYTF.

The chain recombines TRBV19 with TRBJ1-5; with no DNA, the TCRdb D assignment of TRBD1 cannot be verified. The CDR3 consists of 15 residues. The germline V gene has CDR1 LNHDA and CDR2 SQIVND (reference sequence). The CDR3 sequence: CASSTHGGSNQPQHF. The full variable domain, completed using reference TRBV19 and TRBJ1-5, is DGGITQSPKYLFRKEGQNVTLSCEQNLNHDAMYWYRQDPGQGLRLIYYSQIVNDFQKGDIAEGYSVSREKKESFPLTVTSAQKNPTAFYLCASSTHGGSNQPQHFGDGTRLSIL.

The rearrangement uses TRBV4-2 and TRBJ2-7; absent DNA, TCRdb's TRBD2 call cannot be checked. This CDR3 region has 15 residues. The germline CDR1 and CDR2 sequences are LGHNA and YNFKEQ. The CDR3 region is CASSQGLAGTYEQYF.

The V and J genes are TRBV5-1 and TRBJ2-1. From germline, CDR1 is SGHRS and CDR2 YFSETQ. This CDR3 region has 15 residues. The CDR3 loop is CASSLEWGSYNEQFF.

The chain recombines TRBV20-1 with TRBJ2-3; TCRdb's D call, TRBD2, is unchecked because there is no DNA. The germline gives CDR1 DFQATT, CDR2 SNEGSKA (reference sequence). There are 13 residues in the CDR3. The CDR3: CSAKDSFLDTQYF.

The chain employs TRBV11-2 and TRBJ2-1; TCRdb's D call, TRBD2, is unchecked because there is no DNA. The CDR3 covers 16 residues. Germline CDR1 and CDR2: SGHAT and FQNNGV. CDR3 residues: CASSPSPSSSYNEQFF.

This chain links TRBV1 with TRBJ2-7; TCRdb names TRBD2, which stays unverified in the absence of DNA. TRBV1 is recorded as a pseudogene. The CDR3 runs to 13 residues. The CDR3 here is CTSSHPRAGEQYF.

The chain carries TRBV20-1 and TRBJ1-4; without DNA, the TCRdb call of TRBD1 cannot be checked. CDR3 size: 13 residues. The germline CDR1 and CDR2 sequences are DFQATT and SNEGSKA (reference sequence). Here the CDR3 reads CSARGTVNEKLFF.

The rearrangement uses TRBV18 and TRBJ2-3; TCRdb calls TRBD2, which cannot be checked without DNA. CDR3 size: 20 residues. Germline V gives CDR1 KGHSH, CDR2 LQKENI. The CDR3 protein is CASSPQSPTMSSGRSDTQYF.

The rearrangement links TRBV5-1 to TRBJ1-4. CDR3 size: 16 residues. Germline-derived CDR1 and CDR2 are SGHRS and YFSETQ. The CDR3 loop reads CASSLAGTTTNEKLFF.

The rearrangement uses TRBV15 and TRBJ2-5. Germline V gene lookup returns CDR1 LNHNV and CDR2 YYDKDF (reference sequence). The CDR3 length is 15 residues. CDR3 residues: CATSRGDGDQETQYF.

The CDR3 sequence is CASSVAGLGFNEQYF. This chain connects TRBV9 to TRBJ2-7; the D call from TCRdb, TRBD1, cannot be confirmed without DNA. This CDR3 has 15 amino acids. Looked up from germline, CDR1 is SGDLS and CDR2 is YYNGEE.

The chain links TRBV12-3 or TRBV12-4 to TRBJ1-6; the TCRdb D gene call, TRBD1, has no DNA to confirm it. The CDR3 is made up of 14 amino acids. Here the CDR3 reads CASSRTGVNSPLHF.

The chain is built from TRBV20-1 and TRBJ2-3. Germline assignment: CDR1 DFQATT and CDR2 SNEGSKA (reference sequence). This CDR3 comprises 12 residues. The CDR3 spells CSAQFPPDTQYF.

CDR3 amino acids: CSAPTSGRVGTDTQYF. The gene calls are TRBV20-1 and TRBJ2-3; TCRdb reports TRBD2, a call that lacks DNA to check it against. The CDR3 runs to 16 residues. From germline, CDR1 is DFQATT and CDR2 SNEGSKA (reference sequence).

This rearrangement joins TRBV9 to TRBJ2-1. The germline gives CDR1 SGDLS, CDR2 YYNGEE. The CDR3 totals 16 residues. The CDR3 reads CASSVVAESSYNEQFF.

This chain links TRBV10-1 with TRBJ2-4. Germline-derived CDR1 and CDR2 are WNHNN and SYGVQD (reference sequence). CDR3 length: 14 residues. This CDR3 reads CASSEGGLGNIQYF.

The chain employs TRBV12-3 or TRBV12-4 and TRBJ2-2; the TCRdb call, TRBD1, lacks DNA for checking. The CDR3 has 15 residues. This CDR3 reads CAVSNRGANTGELFF.

The V call is TRBV9, the J call TRBJ1-6; TCRdb's assignment of TRBD1 cannot be checked, as there is no DNA. Germline V CDR1 and CDR2: SGDLS, YYNGEE. The CDR3 is 15 amino acids. CDR3 residues: CASSPRQGAFSPLHF.

The chain is built from TRBV6-1 and TRBJ1-1. This CDR3 has 14 amino acids. Germline assignment: CDR1 MNHNS and CDR2 SASEGT. The chain's CDR3 is CATLRKAGGTEAFF.

V and J are TRBV12-3 or TRBV12-4 and TRBJ2-1; TCRdb reports TRBD2, a call that lacks DNA to check it against. The CDR3 has 15 amino acids. The CDR3 sequence is CASSLYRQGNNEQFF.

The chain uses TRBV28 and TRBJ1-2; TCRdb proposes TRBD1, but this gene call is untestable without DNA. Germline V lookup: CDR1 MDHEN, CDR2 SYDVKM. This CDR3 is built from 14 residues. The CDR3: CASRSGTANYDYTF.

The chain couples TRBV5-1 to TRBJ1-1; the D call of TRBD1 rests on TCRdb alone, since no DNA is present to check it. The CDR3 consists of 14 residues. Per the germline V gene, CDR1 is SGHRS and CDR2 is YFSETQ. The CDR3 sequence: CASGGTGPDTEAFF. Based on the CDR3 plus reference TRBV5-1 and TRBJ1-1, the full variable domain is KAGVTQTPRYLIKTRGQQVTLSCSPISGHRSVSWYQQTPGQGLQFLFEYFSETQRNKGNFPGRFSGRQFSNSRSEMNVSTLELGDSALYLCASGGTGPDTEAFFGQGTRLTVV.

CDR3 in amino acids: CASSVKDGGTDTQYF. V usage is TRBV6-1 and J usage is TRBJ2-3; the D gene TCRdb calls, TRBD1, cannot be checked with no DNA. Germline V gives CDR1 MNHNS, CDR2 SASEGT. The CDR3 has 15 residues.

This chain links TRBV7-9 with TRBJ1-2; TCRdb reports TRBD1, a call that lacks DNA to check it against. The CDR3 spans 13 residues. CDR1 and CDR2 from the germline V gene are SEHNR and FQNEAQ (reference sequence). This CDR3 is CASSQDGGHGYTF.